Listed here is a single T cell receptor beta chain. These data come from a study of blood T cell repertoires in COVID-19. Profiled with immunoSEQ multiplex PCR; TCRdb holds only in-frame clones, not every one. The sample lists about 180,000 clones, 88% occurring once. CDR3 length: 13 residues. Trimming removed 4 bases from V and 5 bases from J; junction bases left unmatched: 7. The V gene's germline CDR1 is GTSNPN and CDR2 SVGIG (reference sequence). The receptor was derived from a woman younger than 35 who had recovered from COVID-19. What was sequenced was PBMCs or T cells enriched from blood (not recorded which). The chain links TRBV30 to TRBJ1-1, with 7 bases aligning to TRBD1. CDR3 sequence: CAWNGQGGTEAFF. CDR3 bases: TGTGCCTGGAATGGGCAGGGGGGAACTGAAGCTTTCTTT.